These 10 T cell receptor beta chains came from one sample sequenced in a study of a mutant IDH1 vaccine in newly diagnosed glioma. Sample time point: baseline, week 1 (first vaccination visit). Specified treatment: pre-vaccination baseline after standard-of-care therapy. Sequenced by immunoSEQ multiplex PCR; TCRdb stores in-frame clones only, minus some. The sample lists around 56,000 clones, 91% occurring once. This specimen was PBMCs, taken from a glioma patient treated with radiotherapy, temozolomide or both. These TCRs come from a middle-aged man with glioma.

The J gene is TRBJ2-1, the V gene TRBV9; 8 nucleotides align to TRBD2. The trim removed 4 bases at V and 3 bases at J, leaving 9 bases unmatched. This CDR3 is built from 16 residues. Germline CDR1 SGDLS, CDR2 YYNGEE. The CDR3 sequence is CASSPGGRGIYNEQFF. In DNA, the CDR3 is TGTGCCAGCAGCCCGGGGGGGAGGGGGATCTACAATGAGCAGTTCTTC.

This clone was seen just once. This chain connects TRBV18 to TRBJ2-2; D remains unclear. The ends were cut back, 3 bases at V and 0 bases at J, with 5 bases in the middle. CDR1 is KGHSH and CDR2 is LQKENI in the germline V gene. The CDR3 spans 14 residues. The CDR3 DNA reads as TGTGCCAGCTCACCTTGGGCGAACACCGGGGAGCTGTTTTTT. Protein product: CASSPWANTGELFF.

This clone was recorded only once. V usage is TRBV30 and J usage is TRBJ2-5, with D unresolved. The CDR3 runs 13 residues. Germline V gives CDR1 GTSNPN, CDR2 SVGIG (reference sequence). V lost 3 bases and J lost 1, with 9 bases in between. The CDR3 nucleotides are TGTGCCTGGAGGGTGCCAGGCCAAGAGACCCAGTACTTC. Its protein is CAWRVPGQETQYF.

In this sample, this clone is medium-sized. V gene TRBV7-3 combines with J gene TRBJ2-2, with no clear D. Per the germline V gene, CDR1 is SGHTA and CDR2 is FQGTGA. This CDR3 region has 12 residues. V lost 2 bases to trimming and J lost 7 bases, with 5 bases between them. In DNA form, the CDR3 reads TGTGCCAGCAGCTTATCCCTCGGGGAGCTGTTTTTT. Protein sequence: CASSLSLGELFF.

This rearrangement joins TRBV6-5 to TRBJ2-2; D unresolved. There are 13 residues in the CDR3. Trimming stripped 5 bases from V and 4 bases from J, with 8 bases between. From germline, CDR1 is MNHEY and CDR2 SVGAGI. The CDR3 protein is CASSPLGTGELFF. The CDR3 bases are TGTGCCAGCAGTCCCCTAGGCACCGGGGAGCTGTTTTTT.

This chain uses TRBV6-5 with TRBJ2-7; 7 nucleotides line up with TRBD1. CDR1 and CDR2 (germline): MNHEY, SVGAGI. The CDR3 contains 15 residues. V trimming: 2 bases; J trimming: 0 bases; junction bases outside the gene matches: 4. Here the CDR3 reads CASSYPGQSSYEQYF. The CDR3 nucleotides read TGTGCCAGCAGTTACCCGGGACAGAGCTCCTACGAGCAGTACTTC.

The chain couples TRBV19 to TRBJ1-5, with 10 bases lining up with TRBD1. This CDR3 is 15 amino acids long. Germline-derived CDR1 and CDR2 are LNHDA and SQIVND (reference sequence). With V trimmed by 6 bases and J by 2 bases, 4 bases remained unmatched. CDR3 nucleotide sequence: TGTGCCAGTAGCCGGACAGGGGGTGGCAATCAGCCCCAGCATTTT. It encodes CASSRTGGGNQPQHF.

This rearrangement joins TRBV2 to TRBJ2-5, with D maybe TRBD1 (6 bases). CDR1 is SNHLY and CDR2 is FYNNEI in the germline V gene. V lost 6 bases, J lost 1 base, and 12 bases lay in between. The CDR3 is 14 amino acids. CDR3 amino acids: CASSDTGIQETQYF. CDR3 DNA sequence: TGTGCCAGCAGCGACACAGGGATCCAAGAGACCCAGTACTTC.

The CDR3 bases are TGTGCCAGCAGTGAATTCGGGGGTGGTAATGAAAAACTGTTTTTT. As protein: CASSEFGGGNEKLFF. V is TRBV25-1 and J is TRBJ1-4, with a tentative D call TRBD1 (5 bases). Trimming cost V 1 base and J 4 bases, with 10 bases left between them. In germline, CDR1 is MGHDK, CDR2 SYGVNS. The CDR3 has 15 amino acids.

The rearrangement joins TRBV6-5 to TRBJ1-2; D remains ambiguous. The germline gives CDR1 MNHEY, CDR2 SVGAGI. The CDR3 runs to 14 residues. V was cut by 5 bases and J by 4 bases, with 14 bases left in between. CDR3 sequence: CASSQNQKVYGYTF. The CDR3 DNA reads TGTGCCAGCAGTCAAAATCAGAAGGTCTATGGCTACACCTTC.